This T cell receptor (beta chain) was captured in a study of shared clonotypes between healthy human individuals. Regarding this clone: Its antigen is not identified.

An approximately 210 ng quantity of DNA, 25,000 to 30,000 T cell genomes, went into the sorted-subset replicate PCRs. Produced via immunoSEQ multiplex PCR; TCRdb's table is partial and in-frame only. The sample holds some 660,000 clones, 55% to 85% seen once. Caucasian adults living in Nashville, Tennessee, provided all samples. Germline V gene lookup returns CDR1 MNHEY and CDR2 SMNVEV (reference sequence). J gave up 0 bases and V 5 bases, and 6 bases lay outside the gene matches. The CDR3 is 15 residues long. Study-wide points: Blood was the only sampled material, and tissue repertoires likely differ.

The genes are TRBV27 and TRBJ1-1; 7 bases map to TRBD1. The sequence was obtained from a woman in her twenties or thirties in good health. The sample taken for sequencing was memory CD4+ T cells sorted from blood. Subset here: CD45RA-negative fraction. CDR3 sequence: CASSAGQAMNTEAFF. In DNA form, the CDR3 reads TGTGCCAGCAGTGCCGGACAGGCGATGAACACTGAAGCTTTCTTT.